This TCR beta chain was obtained from a study of cytomegalovirus exposure and HLA in healthy donors. This clone was observed once. The table came from immunoSEQ multiplex PCR; TCRdb's copy has only in-frame clones and leaves some out. Among around 200,000 clones listed, around 88% were seen once. The CDR3 extends over 12 amino acids. V was clipped by 7 bases and J by 4 bases, with 11 bases between them. The germline V gene has CDR1 MNHEY and CDR2 SVGAGI. The sequencing input was PBMCs. The chain is built from TRBV6-5 and TRBJ2-7; TRBD2 is a possible D gene (5 bases). This receptor was taken from a woman aged 18-29 years in good health and CMV-seronegative. CDR3 sequence reads: CASKDERYEQYF. The CDR3 DNA follows: TGTGCCAGCAAGGACGAGCGGTACGAGCAGTACTTC.